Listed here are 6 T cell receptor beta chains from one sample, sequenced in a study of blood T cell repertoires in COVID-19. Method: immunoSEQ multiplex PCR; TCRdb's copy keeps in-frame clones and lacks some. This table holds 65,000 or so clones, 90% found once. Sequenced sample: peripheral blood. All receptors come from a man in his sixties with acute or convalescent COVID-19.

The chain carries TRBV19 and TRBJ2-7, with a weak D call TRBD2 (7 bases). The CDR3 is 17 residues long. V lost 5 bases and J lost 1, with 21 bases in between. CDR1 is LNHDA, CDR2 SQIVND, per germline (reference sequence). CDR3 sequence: CASSAKNQGRGSYEQYF. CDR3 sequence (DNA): TGTGCCAGTAGTGCGAAGAATCAGGGGAGGGGATCCTACGAGCAGTACTTC.

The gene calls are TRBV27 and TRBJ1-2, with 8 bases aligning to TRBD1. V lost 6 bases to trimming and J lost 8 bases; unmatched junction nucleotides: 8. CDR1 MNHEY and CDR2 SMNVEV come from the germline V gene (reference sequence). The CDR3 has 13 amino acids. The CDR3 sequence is CASSPGQAGGYTF. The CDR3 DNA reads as TGTGCCAGCAGCCCGGGACAGGCAGGCGGCTACACCTTC.

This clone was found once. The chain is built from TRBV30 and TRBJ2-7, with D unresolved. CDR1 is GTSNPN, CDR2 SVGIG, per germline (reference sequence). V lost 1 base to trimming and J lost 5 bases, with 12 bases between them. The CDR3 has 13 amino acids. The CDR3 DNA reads TGTGCCTGGAGTGGGGCCGCGACGGACGAGCAGTACTTC. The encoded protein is CAWSGAATDEQYF.

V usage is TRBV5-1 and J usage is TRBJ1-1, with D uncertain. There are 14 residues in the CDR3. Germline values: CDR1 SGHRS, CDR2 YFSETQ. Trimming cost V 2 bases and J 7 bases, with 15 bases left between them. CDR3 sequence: CASSFGEPHDEAFF. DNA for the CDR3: TGCGCCAGCAGCTTTGGAGAGCCTCATGATGAAGCTTTCTTT.

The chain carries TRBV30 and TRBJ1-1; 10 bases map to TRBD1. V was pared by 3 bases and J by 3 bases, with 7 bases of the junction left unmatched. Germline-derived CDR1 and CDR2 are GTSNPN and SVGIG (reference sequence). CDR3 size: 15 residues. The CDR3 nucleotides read TGTGCCTGGAGGACAGGGGGCCTTAGGGACACTGAAGCTTTCTTT. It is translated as CAWRTGGLRDTEAFF.

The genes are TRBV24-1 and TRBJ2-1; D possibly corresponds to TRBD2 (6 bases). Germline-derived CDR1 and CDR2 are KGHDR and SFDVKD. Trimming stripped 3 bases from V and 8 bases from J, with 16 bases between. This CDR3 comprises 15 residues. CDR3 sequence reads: CATSDRKLAPHEQFF. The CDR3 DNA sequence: TGTGCCACCAGTGATCGGAAACTAGCTCCCCATGAGCAGTTCTTC.